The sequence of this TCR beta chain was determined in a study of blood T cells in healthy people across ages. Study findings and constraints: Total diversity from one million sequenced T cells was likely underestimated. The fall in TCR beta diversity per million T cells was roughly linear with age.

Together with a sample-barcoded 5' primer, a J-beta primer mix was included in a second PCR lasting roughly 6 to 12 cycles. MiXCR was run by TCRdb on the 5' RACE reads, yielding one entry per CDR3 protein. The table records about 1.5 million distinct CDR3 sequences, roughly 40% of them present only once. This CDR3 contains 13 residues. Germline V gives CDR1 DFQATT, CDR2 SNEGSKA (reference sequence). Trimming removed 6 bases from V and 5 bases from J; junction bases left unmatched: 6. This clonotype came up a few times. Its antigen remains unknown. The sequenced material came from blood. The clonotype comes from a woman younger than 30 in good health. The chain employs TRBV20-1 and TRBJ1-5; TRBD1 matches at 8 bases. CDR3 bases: TGCAGTGCAACCATGACAGGGGATCAGCCCCAGCATTTT. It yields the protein CSATMTGDQPQHF.